The following is a TCR beta chain sequence with its context. Trimming cost V 0 bases and J 1 base; bases outside gene matches: 6. Germline values: CDR1 SGHRS, CDR2 YFSETQ. The CDR3 extends over 16 amino acids. These data come from a study of cytomegalovirus exposure and HLA in healthy donors. Use of 60 Vbeta and 13 Jbeta primers characterized the PCR. Sequenced by immunoSEQ multiplex PCR; TCRdb stores in-frame clones only, minus some. This table has about 200,000 clones, around 79% appearing once. The sequenced material came from PBMCs. This clonotype originated in a man between 18 and 35 years old in good health and CMV-seronegative. This chain uses TRBV5-1 with TRBJ1-1, with 7 nucleotides matching TRBD1. CDR3 region: CASSLGSGGWNTEAFF. The DNA of the CDR3 is TGCGCCAGCAGCTTGGGGTCAGGGGGGTGGAACACTGAAGCTTTCTTT.